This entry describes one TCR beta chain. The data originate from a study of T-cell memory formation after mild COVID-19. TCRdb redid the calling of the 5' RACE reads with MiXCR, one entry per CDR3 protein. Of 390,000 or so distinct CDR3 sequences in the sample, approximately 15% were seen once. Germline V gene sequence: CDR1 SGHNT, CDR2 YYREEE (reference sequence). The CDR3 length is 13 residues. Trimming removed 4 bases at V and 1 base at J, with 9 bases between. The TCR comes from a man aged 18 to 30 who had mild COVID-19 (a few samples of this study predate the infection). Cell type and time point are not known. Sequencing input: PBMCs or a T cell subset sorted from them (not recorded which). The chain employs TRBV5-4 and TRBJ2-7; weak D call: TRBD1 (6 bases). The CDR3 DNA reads TGTGCCAGCAGCCCCAGGGGTTCCTACGAGCAGTACGTC. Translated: CASSPRGSYEQYV.